The rows below give T cell receptor beta chains drawn from one sample of a study of blood T cell repertoires in COVID-19. Data came from immunoSEQ multiplex PCR; TCRdb stores just in-frame clones and leaves some out. The data show 300,000 or so clones, roughly 87% seen once. The material sequenced was PBMCs or T cells enriched from blood (not recorded which). All receptors derive from a young woman who had recovered from COVID-19. The CDR3 runs from the conserved cysteine through the conserved F or W.

v_call: TRBV5-1; j_call: TRBJ2-1; cdr3_aa: CASSLVQGSSSYNEQFF
v_call: TRBV3-1/TRBV3-2; j_call: TRBJ1-2; cdr3_aa: CASSQDDRENYGYTF
v_call: TRBV27; j_call: TRBJ2-5; cdr3_aa: CASSFSGETQYF
v_call: TRBV5-8; j_call: TRBJ2-6; cdr3_aa: CASSLIRSGANVLTF
v_call: TRBV11-3; j_call: TRBJ2-1; cdr3_aa: CASSLAAEAGSYNEQFF
v_call: TRBV6-5; j_call: TRBJ1-2; cdr3_aa: CASKGTGGNYGYTF
v_call: TRBV11-2; j_call: TRBJ2-2; cdr3_aa: CASSSVDRGPNTGELFF
v_call: TRBV27; j_call: TRBJ1-1; cdr3_aa: CASSSTGRAFF
v_call: TRBV19; j_call: TRBJ2-3; cdr3_aa: CASSQQQYTDTQYF
v_call: TRBV7-9; j_call: TRBJ2-7; cdr3_aa: CASSSPGEFYEQYF
v_call: TRBV7-9; j_call: TRBJ1-3; cdr3_aa: CASSLTPVRTGFGNTIYF
v_call: TRBV5-1; j_call: TRBJ1-2; cdr3_aa: CASTPSVGGLDYGYTF
v_call: TRBV14; j_call: TRBJ2-1; cdr3_aa: CASSIRQGSYNEQFF
v_call: TRBV5-5; j_call: TRBJ1-1; cdr3_aa: CASSTTGTGNTEAFF
v_call: TRBV28; j_call: TRBJ1-1; cdr3_aa: CASSSGQSPEAFF
v_call: TRBV5-6; j_call: TRBJ2-1; cdr3_aa: CASSTAWQGAYNEQFF
v_call: TRBV18; j_call: TRBJ2-7; cdr3_aa: CASSPGQGESYEQYF
v_call: TRBV10-3; j_call: TRBJ2-3; cdr3_aa: CAISEARLAGGPGTDTQYF
v_call: TRBV15; j_call: TRBJ1-4; cdr3_aa: CATSRGGTGGEKLFF
v_call: TRBV5-6; j_call: TRBJ2-3; cdr3_aa: CASSLGAAGLTDTQYF
v_call: TRBV18; j_call: TRBJ1-1; cdr3_aa: CASSPREGVSDTEAFF
v_call: TRBV27; j_call: TRBJ2-5; cdr3_aa: CASRRLAGQETQYF
v_call: TRBV10-3; j_call: TRBJ1-6; cdr3_aa: CAIRNPSSYNSPLHF
v_call: TRBV10-3; j_call: TRBJ2-1; cdr3_aa: CAISEYERGASGEQFF
v_call: TRBV30; j_call: TRBJ2-3; cdr3_aa: CAWERDRETDTQYF
v_call: TRBV6-5; j_call: TRBJ1-6; cdr3_aa: CASRRGTNSPLHF
v_call: TRBV27; j_call: TRBJ2-7; cdr3_aa: CASLTKAGTGSHEQYF
v_call: TRBV25-1; j_call: TRBJ1-1; cdr3_aa: CASSELVAGVTEAFF
v_call: TRBV28; j_call: TRBJ1-5; cdr3_aa: CASNFPGQGGQPQHF
v_call: TRBV7-9; j_call: TRBJ2-2; cdr3_aa: CASNIGGAPSGELFF
v_call: TRBV28; j_call: TRBJ1-5; cdr3_aa: CAAGGASNQPQHF
v_call: TRBV10-3; j_call: TRBJ1-1; cdr3_aa: CAIRFGRGSDTEAFF
v_call: TRBV30; j_call: TRBJ1-2; cdr3_aa: CAWSASGGTGILGGYTF
v_call: TRBV5-1; j_call: TRBJ2-7; cdr3_aa: CASSLDTGQPYEQYF
v_call: TRBV6-6; j_call: TRBJ2-6; cdr3_aa: CASSPDGHGANVLTF
v_call: TRBV9; j_call: TRBJ1-3; cdr3_aa: CASSGWEKGRNTIYF
v_call: TRBV5-4; j_call: TRBJ2-1; cdr3_aa: CASTPAVTGNEQFF
v_call: TRBV18; j_call: TRBJ1-1; cdr3_aa: CASSSLQGLNTEAFF
v_call: TRBV28; j_call: TRBJ2-7; cdr3_aa: CASSWRGKGYEQYF
v_call: TRBV27; j_call: TRBJ2-4; cdr3_aa: CASGAVPKNIQYF
v_call: TRBV2; j_call: TRBJ2-2; cdr3_aa: CASRATRVGTGELFF
v_call: TRBV19; j_call: TRBJ1-1; cdr3_aa: CASSTTGDTEAFF
v_call: TRBV7-2; j_call: TRBJ2-5; cdr3_aa: CASSSTSSGGRETQYF
v_call: TRBV12-5; j_call: TRBJ2-1; cdr3_aa: CASGLSGGNEQFF
v_call: TRBV6-5; j_call: TRBJ1-2; cdr3_aa: CASSSGTANYGYTF
v_call: TRBV11-2; j_call: TRBJ2-7; cdr3_aa: CASSLRARGHEQYF
v_call: TRBV5-1; j_call: TRBJ2-3; cdr3_aa: CASSLGASGVTDTQYF